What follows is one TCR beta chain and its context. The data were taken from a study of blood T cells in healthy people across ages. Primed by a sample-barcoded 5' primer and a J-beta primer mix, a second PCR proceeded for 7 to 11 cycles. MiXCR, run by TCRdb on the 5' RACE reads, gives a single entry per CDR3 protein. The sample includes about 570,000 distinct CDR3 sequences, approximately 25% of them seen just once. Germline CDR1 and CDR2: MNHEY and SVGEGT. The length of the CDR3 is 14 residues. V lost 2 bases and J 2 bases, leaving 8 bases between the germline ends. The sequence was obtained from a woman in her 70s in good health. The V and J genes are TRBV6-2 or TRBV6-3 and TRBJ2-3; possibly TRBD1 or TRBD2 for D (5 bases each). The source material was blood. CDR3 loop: CASSYRDVTDTQYF. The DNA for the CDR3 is TGTGCCAGCAGTTACCGGGACGTCACAGATACGCAGTATTTT.